These T cell receptor beta chains were read from a single sample in a study of OX40 agonist ivuxolimab in advanced cancers. Profiled with immunoSEQ multiplex PCR; TCRdb holds only in-frame clones, not every one. The table records 7,500 to 9,500 clones, about three quarters of them present only once. Here the sequenced sample was CD4+ or CD8+ T cells sorted from blood, taken in a trial of the OX40 agonist ivuxolimab. Source of these receptors: an adult with an advanced solid tumor such as melanoma, head and neck, liver or kidney cancer. CDR3s include the opening cysteine and the closing phenylalanine or tryptophan. A D gene is named only where the DNA matches it firmly. Size is stated for part of the rows, as once, few or many counts, or as a class when the clone is expanded.

abundance	v_gene	j_gene	d_gene	CDR3nt	CDR3aa
few	TRBV10-1	TRBJ1-1	TRBD1	TGCGCCAGCAGTGACGGGACAGGGGGAACTGAAGCTTTCTTT	CASSDGTGGTEAFF
.	TRBV19	TRBJ2-5	.	TGTGCCAGTAGTATCTCAGGGGACCAAGAGACCCAGTACTTC	CASSISGDQETQYF
.	TRBV2	TRBJ1-6	.	TGTGCCAGCAGTGCGGGATACCAACCCCTCCACTTT	CASSAGYQPLHF
.	TRBV5-6	TRBJ2-3	TRBD2	TGTGCCAGCAGCGCAGCGGGATATACGCAGTATTTT	CASSAAGYTQYF
.	TRBV2	TRBJ1-5	.	TGTGCCAGCAGTCGTGGGGTGGATTCAGGTCAGCCCCAGCATTTT	CASSRGVDSGQPQHF
.	TRBV7-9	TRBJ1-1	.	TGTGCCAGCAGCTTCCTAGGGAGTGAAGCTTTCTTT	CASSFLGSEAFF
.	TRBV4-3	TRBJ2-3	.	TGCGCCAGCAGCCAAGATAGGGGGCGGGGGGCGAGGGATACGCAGTATTTT	CASSQDRGRGARDTQYF
.	TRBV10-2	TRBJ1-1	.	TGCGCCAGCAACGAGGGATACACTGAAGCTTTCTTT	CASNEGYTEAFF
medium-sized	TRBV11-2	TRBJ2-1	TRBD2	TGTGCCAGCAGCTTAGGAGCGGGAGGGAGGCATGAGCAGTTCTTC	CASSLGAGGRHEQFF
.	TRBV2	TRBJ2-3	.	TGTGCCAGCAGTGAATTAGGGTCTGATACGCAGTATTTT	CASSELGSDTQYF
.	TRBV7-9	TRBJ1-2	.	TGTGCCAGCAGCTTAGAGCTTACAGGTATCGGTGGCTACACCTTC	CASSLELTGIGGYTF
.	TRBV11-2	TRBJ2-1	TRBD2	TGTGCCAGCAGCTTTCTAGCGGGAGATTACAATGAGCAGTTCTTC	CASSFLAGDYNEQFF
.	TRBV5-4	TRBJ1-5	.	TGTGCCAGCAGCGTACAGACAGAGTATAGCAATCAGCCCCAGCATTTT	CASSVQTEYSNQPQHF
.	TRBV6-5	TRBJ2-2	.	TGTGCCAGCAGTTACTCCGGCACCGGGGAGCTGTTTTTT	CASSYSGTGELFF
.	TRBV6-5	TRBJ2-5	.	TGTGCCAGCACCTTGGGGGAGACCCAGTACTTC	CASTLGETQYF
.	TRBV10-3	TRBJ1-2	.	TGTGCCATCAGTGGATCGGATTATGGCTACACCTTC	CAISGSDYGYTF
.	TRBV13	TRBJ2-3	TRBD2	TGTGCCAGCAGCGATGCCGGGTGGGATAGCGGGACAGATACGCAGTATTTT	CASSDAGWDSGTDTQYF
.	TRBV21-1	TRBJ2-3	.	TGTGCCAGCCTTTGTAATATGGCTACAGATACGCAGTATTTT	CASLCNMATDTQYF
.	TRBV27	TRBJ2-1	TRBD2	TGTGCCAGCAGTTTCGGGGGAGGGTACTACAATGAGCAGTTCTTC	CASSFGGGYYNEQFF
few	TRBV4-2	TRBJ1-1	.	TGTGCCAGCAGCCAAGGACAGTTTCTGAACACTGAAGCTTTCTTT	CASSQGQFLNTEAFF
.	TRBV14	TRBJ1-1	.	TGTGCCAGCAGCCCTGTCTACTACACTGAAGCTTTCTTT	CASSPVYYTEAFF
.	TRBV28	TRBJ2-5	.	TGTGCCAGCAGTTGGGACGGCCCAGAGACCCAGTACTTC	CASSWDGPETQYF
.	TRBV28	TRBJ1-1	.	TGTGCCAGCAGTTTCCCAGGGGATTATACTGAAGCTTTCTTT	CASSFPGDYTEAFF
few	TRBV6-5	TRBJ2-2	.	TGTGCCAGCAGTCCCGCCCATTTAGGGCGCGGGGAGCTGTTTTTT	CASSPAHLGRGELFF
.	TRBV6-4	TRBJ1-1	TRBD1	TGTGCCAGCAGTGAACAGGGGGCGTCCGGGGCTGAAGCTTTCTTT	CASSEQGASGAEAFF
few	TRBV9	TRBJ2-7	.	TGTGCCAGCAGCGGCCGGGACACAGACTACGAGCAGTACTTC	CASSGRDTDYEQYF
many	TRBV5-1	TRBJ2-7	.	TGCGCCAGCAGCTTGGCCGGGGACTCTACTGAGCACTTC	CASSLAGDSTEHF
.	TRBV9	TRBJ2-3	.	TGTGCCAGCAGCGTAGCGACAGCAAGCACAGATACGCAGTATTTT	CASSVATASTDTQYF
.	TRBV9	TRBJ2-1	.	TGTGCCAGCGGTTCTAGCGACTACAATGAGCAGTTCTTC	CASGSSDYNEQFF
few	TRBV5-1	TRBJ1-1	.	TGCGCCAGCAGCTTGGCAGGGGCAGACGCTTTCTTT	CASSLAGADAFF
.	TRBV27	TRBJ2-5	.	TGTGCCAGCAGTTTATCGAGTCCGAATTTCGGGACCCAGTACTTC	CASSLSSPNFGTQYF
.	TRBV30	TRBJ2-6	.	TGTGCCTGGAGTCCAGGGTCTTACGGGGCCAACGTCCTGACTTTC	CAWSPGSYGANVLTF
medium-sized	TRBV4-3	TRBJ2-2	.	TGCGCCAGCAGCCAAGGGGTAAACAGGATTAGCGGGGAGCTGTTTTTT	CASSQGVNRISGELFF
.	TRBV10-3	TRBJ2-3	.	TGTGCCATCAGGAGGGGAGACGACACAGATACGCAGTATTTT	CAIRRGDDTDTQYF
few	TRBV2	TRBJ1-3	.	TGTGCCAGCAGTCGGGACCGGAGCTCTGGAAACACCATATATTTT	CASSRDRSSGNTIYF
.	TRBV27	TRBJ1-1	.	TGTGCCAGCAGTTTCAGGAGAGGGGCTGAAGCTTTCTTT	CASSFRRGAEAFF
.	TRBV29-1	TRBJ2-1	TRBD2	TGCAGCGTGGTGGGACTAGCGGAGAGCTCCTACAATGAGCAGTTCTTC	CSVVGLAESSYNEQFF
.	TRBV5-1	TRBJ1-1	.	TGCGCCAGCAGCTTGGTCGCAGGGAACACCGAAGCTTTCTTT	CASSLVAGNTEAFF
.	TRBV6-1	TRBJ2-7	.	TGTGCCAGCAGTGAAGGCCACGAGCAGTACTTC	CASSEGHEQYF
.	TRBV4-1	TRBJ1-1	.	TGCGCCAGCAGCCAAGTGTTTCAGGGGATTGAAGCTTTCTTT	CASSQVFQGIEAFF
.	TRBV7-2	TRBJ1-5	TRBD1	TGTGCCAGCAGCTTAGTAGGGACAGGGGGCAATCAGCCCCAGCATTTT	CASSLVGTGGNQPQHF
.	TRBV10-1	TRBJ2-1	TRBD2	TGCGCCAGCAGTGAGGCGGGGACTAGCTATGAGCAGTTCTTC	CASSEAGTSYEQFF
once	TRBV6-1	TRBJ1-2	.	TGTGCCAGCAGTGAGCCCCACAGGTCGGGTCTCGGAGGCTACACCTTC	CASSEPHRSGLGGYTF
.	TRBV4-1	TRBJ1-1	.	TGCGCCAGCAGCCAGGATGAGTTTAATGAAGCTTTCTTT	CASSQDEFNEAFF
.	TRBV6-1	TRBJ1-1	.	TGTGCCACCGAGGGACATGAAATGAACACTGAAGCTTTCTTT	CATEGHEMNTEAFF
once	TRBV7-9	TRBJ2-7	TRBD2	TGTGCCAGCAGTTCCGTGGGACTAGGCTACGAGCAGTACTTC	CASSSVGLGYEQYF
.	TRBV5-1	TRBJ2-1	.	TGCGCCAGCAGCTTGGAAAGGGACAATGAGCAGTTCTTC	CASSLERDNEQFF
.	TRBV10-2	TRBJ2-1	.	TGCGCCAGCAGGGGACTGCCCGGCCAAGAGGGGAATGAGCAGTTCTTC	CASRGLPGQEGNEQFF
once	TRBV6-5	TRBJ1-4	.	TGTGCCAGCAGTTACTCGGGGAACGAAAAACTGTTTTTT	CASSYSGNEKLFF
.	TRBV10-1	TRBJ2-1	.	TGCGCCAGCAGTGAAGGGACATCGGGTGAGCAGTTCTTC	CASSEGTSGEQFF
few	TRBV19	TRBJ2-1	.	TGTGCCAGTAGTATAGGGCCGTCTTCCTACAATGAGCAGTTCTTC	CASSIGPSSYNEQFF
.	TRBV28	TRBJ2-3	.	TGTGCCAGCAGCTCGCCGGGACTCAGCACAGATACGCAGTATTTT	CASSSPGLSTDTQYF
.	TRBV9	TRBJ2-1	TRBD2	TGTGCCAGCAGCGCCGGACTAGCGGGTAGGAGCGAGCAGTTCTTC	CASSAGLAGRSEQFF
few	TRBV7-3	TRBJ1-5	.	TGTGCCAGCAGCTTAGGAGGGAGGGATCAGCCCCAGCATTTT	CASSLGGRDQPQHF
.	TRBV27	TRBJ1-4	.	TGTGCCAGCAGTTGGGGGCTTTGGGATGAAAAACTGTTTTTT	CASSWGLWDEKLFF
.	TRBV19	TRBJ2-1	.	TGTGCCAGTAGTGCCGGGACTGAGCAGTTCTTC	CASSAGTEQFF
.	TRBV4-1	TRBJ2-2	TRBD1	TGCGCCAGCAGCCAAGATCAAAGGACAGGGAACACCGGGGAGCTGTTTTTT	CASSQDQRTGNTGELFF
.	TRBV4-3	TRBJ1-4	.	TGCGCCAGCAGCCAAGATGTGGGGCTGGGCACTAATGAAAAACTGTTTTTT	CASSQDVGLGTNEKLFF
.	TRBV28	TRBJ1-1	TRBD1	TGTGCCAGCACAACCGGGACAGGGGGTATGAACACTGAAGCTTTCTTT	CASTTGTGGMNTEAFF